Each of the 28 T cell receptor beta chains below was sequenced from the same sample in a study of blood T cell repertoires in COVID-19. Profiling relied on immunoSEQ multiplex PCR, and the TCRdb table lists in-frame clones only, not all of them. The sample has 200,000 to 250,000 clones, approximately 90% seen once. Source material: peripheral blood. These receptors all stem from a man aged 25-45 years with acute or convalescent COVID-19.

The genes are TRBV28 and TRBJ1-3; TRBD1 matches 8 bases. The V gene's germline CDR1 is MDHEN and CDR2 SYDVKM. This CDR3 is built from 15 residues. Trimming removed 2 bases from V and 3 bases from J; junction bases left unmatched: 3. This chain's CDR3 is CASSLPTGVGNTIYF. CDR3 DNA sequence: TGTGCCAGCAGTTTACCGACAGGGGTTGGAAACACCATATATTTT.

This chain links TRBV29-1 with TRBJ1-2; 12 nucleotides agree with TRBD1. Germline V lookup: CDR1 SQVTM, CDR2 ANQGSEA. The trim removed 7 bases at V and 0 bases at J, leaving 6 bases unmatched. The CDR3 length is 15 residues. CDR3 protein: CSGTGTGGSNYGYTF. The CDR3 bases are TGCAGCGGCACCGGGACAGGGGGCTCTAACTATGGCTACACCTTC.

This clone has just one count. The chain carries TRBV29-1 and TRBJ2-2, with 7 bases aligning to TRBD1. The V gene's germline CDR1 is SQVTM and CDR2 ANQGSEA. The CDR3 spans 16 residues. The ends lost 7 bases at V and 5 bases at J; junction bases unmatched: 16. The CDR3 protein is CSAYGQAASRTGELFF. The CDR3 nucleotides are TGCAGCGCCTACGGACAGGCAGCCTCGAGGACCGGGGAGCTGTTTTTT.

The chain employs TRBV2 and TRBJ1-6, with D maybe TRBD1 (6 bases). The CDR3 has 14 residues. Germline values: CDR1 SNHLY, CDR2 FYNNEI. The ends were cut back, 5 bases at V and 9 bases at J, with 14 bases in the middle. This CDR3 reads CASSSDRRVSPLHF. CDR3 nucleotides: TGTGCCAGCAGTAGCGACAGGCGAGTTTCACCCCTCCACTTT.

This chain uses TRBV3-1 (or the pseudogene TRBV3-2) with TRBJ2-6; tentatively, D is TRBD1 (5 bases). Germline V lookup: CDR1 LGHDT, CDR2 YNNKEL (reference sequence). V gave up 1 base and J gave up 2 bases, with 18 bases separating them. CDR3 size: 19 residues. The CDR3 DNA reads as TGTGCCAGCAGCCAAGTTGTCGGCAGGGTGGATCCTGGGGCCAACGTCCTGACTTTC. Its translation is CASSQVVGRVDPGANVLTF.

This clone was counted once. The chain joins TRBV5-5 to TRBJ1-5; D call uncertain. The CDR3 totals 16 residues. Germline assignment: CDR1 SGHKS and CDR2 YYEKEE (reference sequence). Deletions cut 1 base from V and 2 bases from J, with 13 bases between. The CDR3 nucleotides read TGTGCCAGCAGCTTGACTGGAGACCCACGCAATCAGCCCCAGCATTTT. It yields the protein CASSLTGDPRNQPQHF. Variable domain in full (rest from reference TRBV5-5 and TRBJ1-5): DAGVTQSPTHLIKTRGQQVTLRCSPISGHKSVSWYQQVLGQGPQFIFQYYEKEERGRGNFPDRFSARQFPNYSSELNVNALLLGDSALYLCASSLTGDPRNQPQHFGDGTRLSIL.

The chain links TRBV6-4 to TRBJ2-1; TRBD1 is a possible D gene (7 bases). V lost 5 bases and J 7 bases, leaving 15 bases between the germline ends. This CDR3 contains 14 residues. Germline V gives CDR1 MRHNA, CDR2 SNTAGT. The CDR3 nucleotides read TGTGCCAGCAGTCAGGGGGATGCGGGGAATGAGCAGTTCTTC. Encoded protein: CASSQGDAGNEQFF.

This chain links TRBV5-1 with TRBJ2-1; D is uncertain. Germline values: CDR1 SGHRS, CDR2 YFSETQ. CDR3 size: 13 residues. Trimming pared 2 bases from V and 6 bases from J, leaving 9 bases between. The CDR3 spells CASSLDRFNEQFF. CDR3 coding DNA: TGCGCCAGCAGCTTAGATCGGTTCAATGAGCAGTTCTTC.

The CDR3 DNA reads as TGTGCCAGCAGTTACCTCGAGGACGAGCAGTACTTC. Translation: CASSYLEDEQYF. The rearrangement joins TRBV6-2 or TRBV6-3 to TRBJ2-7; D ambiguous. Germline V CDR1 and CDR2: MNHEY, SVGEGT. Trimming left V 2 bases short and J 5 bases short, with 7 bases between. This CDR3 is built from 12 residues.

In nucleotides, the CDR3 is TGTGCCAGCAGCCCGACTAGCGGGAGCTCCTACGAGCAGTACTTC. Translation: CASSPTSGSSYEQYF. J is TRBJ2-7 and V is TRBV7-8; 12 bases are shared with TRBD2. The CDR3 length is 15 residues. The V segment lost 5 bases and the J segment 0 bases; nucleotides outside the gene matches: 2. Germline V gene sequence: CDR1 SGHVS, CDR2 FQNEAQ.

A few counts support this clone. V usage is TRBV4-2 and J usage is TRBJ2-3, with 7 bases lining up with TRBD1. V dropped 0 bases and J dropped 9; count of bases not matched to a gene: 9. CDR3 length: 15 amino acids. In germline, CDR1 is LGHNA, CDR2 YNFKEQ. CDR3 nucleotide sequence: TGTGCCAGCAGCCAAGATAGGGGACAGTATGTAACGCAGTATTTT. This codes for CASSQDRGQYVTQYF.

This clone has just one count. V usage is TRBV11-2 and J usage is TRBJ2-2; TRBD1 might be the D (7 bases). V was shortened by 6 bases and J by 5 bases, with 16 bases between the two germline ends. The CDR3 length is 15 residues. Germline lookup yields CDR1 SGHAT and CDR2 FQNNGV. In DNA form, the CDR3 reads TGTGCCAGCAGTAGATTGGCAGGGGGGACCGGGGAGCTGTTTTTT. This encodes CASSRLAGGTGELFF.

The V call is TRBV15, the J call TRBJ1-5; 10 bases align to TRBD1. With V trimmed by 1 base and J by 7 bases, 7 bases remained unmatched. Germline CDR1 reads LNHNV; CDR2 reads YYDKDF (reference sequence). The CDR3 extends over 16 amino acids. CDR3 nucleotides: TGTGCCACCAGCAGAGTAGGGGACAGGGGTACCCAGCCCCAGCATTTT. It encodes CATSRVGDRGTQPQHF.

This chain joins TRBV5-1 and TRBJ2-1, with D possibly being TRBD1 (6 bases). From germline, CDR1 is SGHRS and CDR2 YFSETQ. V was pared by 4 bases and J by 4 bases, with 12 bases between. CDR3 length: 14 amino acids. The CDR3 bases are TGCGCCAGCAGCCAGGACAGTCCTTACAATGAGCAGTTCTTC. Amino acids: CASSQDSPYNEQFF. Looking up the rest from reference TRBV5-1 and TRBJ2-1 gives the full variable domain: KAGVTQTPRYLIKTRGQQVTLSCSPISGHRSVSWYQQTPGQGLQFLFEYFSETQRNKGNFPGRFSGRQFSNSRSEMNVSTLELGDSALYLCASSQDSPYNEQFFGPGTRLTVL.

The chain combines TRBV5-1 with TRBJ2-5, with D maybe TRBD1 (5 bases). Germline V gene data show CDR1 as SGHRS and CDR2 as YFSETQ. The V and J ends lost 0 bases and 5 bases respectively, with 14 bases between them. CDR3 length equals 15 residues. Here the CDR3 DNA reads TGCGCCAGCAGCTTGGGAGGCCTCGCAGGGGAGACCCAGTACTTC. This gives the protein CASSLGGLAGETQYF.

The chain uses TRBV28 and TRBJ2-7, with D perhaps TRBD1 (6 bases). Per the germline V gene, CDR1 is MDHEN and CDR2 is SYDVKM. Trimming removed 6 bases from V and 11 bases from J, with 17 bases in between. The CDR3 is 12 amino acids. The CDR3 spells CASRIRKGGEYF. The CDR3 bases are TGTGCCAGCAGGATACGTAAAGGGGGAGAGTACTTC.

This chain links TRBV24-1 with TRBJ1-1; 11 bases match TRBD1. The CDR3 is 15 residues long. The germline gives CDR1 KGHDR, CDR2 SFDVKD. V trimming: 1 base; J trimming: 11 bases; junction bases outside the gene matches: 8. For the CDR3, the DNA is TGTGCCACCAGTGATTTACCCGGACAGGGGGCAATGGCTTTCTTT. It yields the protein CATSDLPGQGAMAFF.

The chain is built from TRBV6-5 and TRBJ1-2, with D perhaps TRBD1 (5 bases). The germline V gene has CDR1 MNHEY and CDR2 SVGAGI. This CDR3 is 15 amino acids long. V lost 6 bases, J lost 5 bases, and 19 bases lay in between. The CDR3 DNA reads as TGTGCCAGCAGCCTCGGCAGGGCGGGAAAGTATGGCTACACCTTC. Its translation: CASSLGRAGKYGYTF.

The V gene is TRBV11-2, the J gene TRBJ2-2, with 8 bases aligning to TRBD1. Per germline, CDR1 SGHAT and CDR2 FQNNGV. J lost 4 bases, V lost 3 bases, and 4 bases had no gene match. This CDR3 spans 15 amino acids. The CDR3 DNA sequence: TGTGCCAGCAGCTTGAGTACAGGGGGCACCGGGGAGCTGTTTTTT. It encodes CASSLSTGGTGELFF.

This sequence joins TRBV18 and TRBJ1-4; TRBD1 agrees at 7 bases. The germline gives CDR1 KGHSH, CDR2 LQKENI. After removal of 1 base from V and 0 bases from J, the junction contained 8 bases not matched to a gene. CDR3 size: 18 residues. The CDR3 region has the DNA TGTGCCAGCTCACCACACACACTAACAGGGGCAACTAATGAAAAACTGTTTTTT. Its protein product is CASSPHTLTGATNEKLFF. The complete variable domain, with remaining parts taken from reference TRBV18 and TRBJ1-4, reads NAGVMQNPRHLVRRRGQEARLRCSPMKGHSHVYWYRQLPEEGLKFMVYLQKENIIDESGMPKERFSAEFPKEGPSILRIQQVVRGDSAAYFCASSPHTLTGATNEKLFFGSGTQLSVL.

The gene calls are TRBV12-5 and TRBJ1-1, with D hard to call. The germline V gene has CDR1 LGHNT and CDR2 FRNRAP. The CDR3 is made up of 13 amino acids. V lost 7 bases and J 2 bases, leaving 11 bases between the germline ends. The CDR3 bases are TGTGCTAGTGCGGAGGGAGTAAACACTGAAGCTTTCTTT. Protein: CASAEGVNTEAFF.

The chain has TRBV5-1 and TRBJ2-3, with TRBD2 identical over 8 bases. The CDR3 runs to 15 residues. Germline V CDR1 and CDR2: SGHRS, YFSETQ. The J segment lost 2 bases and the V segment lost 7 bases, leaving 9 bases of the junction unmatched. CDR3 bases: TGCGCCAGCCAGAAAAGCGGGGGATACACAGATACGCAGTATTTT. Protein sequence: CASQKSGGYTDTQYF.

DNA for the CDR3: TGTGCCAGCAGTCGGGGGTCCGGGGAGCTGTTTTTT. This codes for CASSRGSGELFF. This chain links TRBV7-9 with TRBJ2-2; perhaps TRBD2 as D (6 bases). CDR3 length: 12 amino acids. With 6 bases removed from V and 6 bases from J, the gap between germline ends came to 8 bases. CDR1 is SEHNR, CDR2 FQNEAQ, per germline (reference sequence).

In nucleotides, the CDR3 is TGTGCCCGCCGGGATTATAATTCACCCCTCCACTTT. This translates into CARRDYNSPLHF. The rearrangement links TRBV30 to TRBJ1-6; D remains ambiguous. The V gene's germline CDR1 is GTSNPN and CDR2 SVGIG (reference sequence). The CDR3 sequence is 12 residues long. V shed 8 bases and J shed 4 bases, with 9 bases lying between them. Variable domain in full (rest from reference TRBV30 and TRBJ1-6): SQTIHQWPATLVQPVGSPLSLECTVEGTSNPNLYWYRQAAGRGLQLLFYSVGIGQISSEVPQNLSASRPQDRQFILSSKKLLLSDSGFYLCARRDYNSPLHFGNGTRLTVT.

This clone was counted once. This chain links TRBV18 with TRBJ1-1, with D possibly being TRBD1 (5 bases). Looked up from germline, CDR1 is KGHSH and CDR2 is LQKENI. V lost 3 bases and J 0 bases, leaving 8 bases between the germline ends. The CDR3 is 14 amino acids. The CDR3 reads CASSPTGLNTEAFF. Written as DNA, the CDR3 is TGTGCCAGCTCACCTACAGGACTGAACACTGAAGCTTTCTTT.

This clone turned up a few times. The genes are TRBV4-1 and TRBJ2-1; the D gene is possibly TRBD2 (9 bases). V was clipped by 4 bases and J by 5 bases, with 18 bases between them. This CDR3 is built from 16 residues. Germline-derived CDR1 and CDR2 are MGHRA and YSYEKL. The chain's CDR3 is CASSRTLAGQDNEQFF. The CDR3 DNA is TGCGCCAGCAGCCGGACCCTAGCGGGACAGGACAATGAGCAGTTCTTC.

The V and J genes are TRBV7-3 and TRBJ2-2; possibly TRBD2 for D (6 bases). The germline gives CDR1 SGHTA, CDR2 FQGTGA. Trimming took 2 bases from V and 1 from J, leaving 11 bases between them. This CDR3 spans 16 amino acids. The CDR3 sequence: CASSLVRGLNTGELFF. CDR3 bases: TGTGCCAGCAGCTTAGTGCGGGGCCTGAACACCGGGGAGCTGTTTTTT. Based on the CDR3 plus reference TRBV7-3 and TRBJ2-2, the full variable domain is GAGVSQTPSNKVTEKGKYVELRCDPISGHTALYWYRQSLGQGPEFLIYFQGTGAADDSGLPNDRFFAVRPEGSVSTLKIQRTERGDSAVYLCASSLVRGLNTGELFFGEGSRLTVL.

In this sample, this clone turned up a few times. The gene calls are TRBV7-9 and TRBJ1-3, with a tentative D call TRBD1 (6 bases). The CDR3 is made up of 15 amino acids. Looked up from germline, CDR1 is SEHNR and CDR2 is FQNEAQ (reference sequence). V was pared by 10 bases and J by 3 bases, with 19 bases between. The chain's CDR3 is CATTPPGAGGNTIYF. In DNA form, the CDR3 reads TGTGCCACGACCCCCCCAGGGGCGGGTGGAAACACCATATATTTT.